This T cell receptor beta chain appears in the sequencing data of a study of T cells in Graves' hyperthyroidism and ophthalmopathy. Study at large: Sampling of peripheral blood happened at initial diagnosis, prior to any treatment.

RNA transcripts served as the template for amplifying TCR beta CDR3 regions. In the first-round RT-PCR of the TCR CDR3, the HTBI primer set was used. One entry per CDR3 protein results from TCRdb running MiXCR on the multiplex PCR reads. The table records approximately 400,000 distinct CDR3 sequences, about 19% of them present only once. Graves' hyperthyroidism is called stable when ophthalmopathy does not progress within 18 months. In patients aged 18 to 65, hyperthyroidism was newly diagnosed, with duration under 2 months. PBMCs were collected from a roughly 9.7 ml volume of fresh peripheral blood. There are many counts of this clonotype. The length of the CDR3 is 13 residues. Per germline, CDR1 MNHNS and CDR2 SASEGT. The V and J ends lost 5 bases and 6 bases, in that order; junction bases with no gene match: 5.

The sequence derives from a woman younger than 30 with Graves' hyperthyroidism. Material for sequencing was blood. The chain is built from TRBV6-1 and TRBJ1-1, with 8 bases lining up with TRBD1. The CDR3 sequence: CASSQGAPSEAFF. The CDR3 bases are TGTGCCAGCAGTCAGGGGGCGCCCTCTGAAGCTTTCTTT.